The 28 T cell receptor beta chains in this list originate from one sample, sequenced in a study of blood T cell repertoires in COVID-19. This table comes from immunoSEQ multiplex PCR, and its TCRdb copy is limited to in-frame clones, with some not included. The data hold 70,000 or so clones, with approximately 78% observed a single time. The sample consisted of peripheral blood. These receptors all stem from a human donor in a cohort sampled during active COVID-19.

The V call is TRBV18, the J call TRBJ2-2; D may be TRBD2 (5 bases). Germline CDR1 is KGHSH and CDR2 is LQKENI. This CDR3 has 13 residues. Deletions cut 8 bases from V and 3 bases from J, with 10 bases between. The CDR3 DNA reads TGTGCCAGCGCTGACTATTACACCGGGGAGCTGTTTTTT. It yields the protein CASADYYTGELFF. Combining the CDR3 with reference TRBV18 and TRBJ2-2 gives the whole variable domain NAGVMQNPRHLVRRRGQEARLRCSPMKGHSHVYWYRQLPEEGLKFMVYLQKENIIDESGMPKERFSAEFPKEGPSILRIQQVVRGDSAAYFCASADYYTGELFFGEGSRLTVL.

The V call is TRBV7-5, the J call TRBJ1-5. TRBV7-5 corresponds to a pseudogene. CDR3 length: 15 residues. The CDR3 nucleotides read TGTGTCAGAAGCTGGCAGGGAGGCAGCAATCAGCCCCAGCATTTT. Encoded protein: CVRSWQGGSNQPQHF.

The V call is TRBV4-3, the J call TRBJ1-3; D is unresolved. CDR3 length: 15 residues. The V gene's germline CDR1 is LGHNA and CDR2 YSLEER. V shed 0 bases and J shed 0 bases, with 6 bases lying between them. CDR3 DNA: TGCGCCAGCAGCCAAGATTCGTCCTCTGGAAACACCATATATTTT. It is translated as CASSQDSSSGNTIYF.

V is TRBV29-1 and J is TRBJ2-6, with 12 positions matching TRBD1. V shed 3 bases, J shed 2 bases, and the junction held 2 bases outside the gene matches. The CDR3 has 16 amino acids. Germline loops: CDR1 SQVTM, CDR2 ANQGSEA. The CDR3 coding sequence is TGCAGCGTTGAGGGGACAGGGGGCGCTGGGGCCAACGTCCTGACTTTC. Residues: CSVEGTGGAGANVLTF.

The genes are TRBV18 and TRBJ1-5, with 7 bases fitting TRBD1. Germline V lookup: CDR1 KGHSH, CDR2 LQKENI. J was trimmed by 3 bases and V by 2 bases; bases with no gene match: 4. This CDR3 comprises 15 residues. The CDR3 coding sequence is TGTGCCAGCTCACCATCGGGACAGTACAATCAGCCCCAGCATTTT. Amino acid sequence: CASSPSGQYNQPQHF.

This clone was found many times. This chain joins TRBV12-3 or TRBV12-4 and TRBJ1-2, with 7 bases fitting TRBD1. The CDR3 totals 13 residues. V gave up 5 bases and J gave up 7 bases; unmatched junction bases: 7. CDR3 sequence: CASSADRDTGYTF. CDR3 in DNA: TGTGCCAGCAGTGCTGACAGGGATACTGGCTACACCTTC.

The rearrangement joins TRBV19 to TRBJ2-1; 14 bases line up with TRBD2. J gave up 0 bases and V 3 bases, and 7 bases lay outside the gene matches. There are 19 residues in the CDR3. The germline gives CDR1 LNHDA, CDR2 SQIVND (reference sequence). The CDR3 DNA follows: TGTGCCAGTAGTATCGTGGGACTAGCGGGAGAAAGCTCCTACAATGAGCAGTTCTTC. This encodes CASSIVGLAGESSYNEQFF.

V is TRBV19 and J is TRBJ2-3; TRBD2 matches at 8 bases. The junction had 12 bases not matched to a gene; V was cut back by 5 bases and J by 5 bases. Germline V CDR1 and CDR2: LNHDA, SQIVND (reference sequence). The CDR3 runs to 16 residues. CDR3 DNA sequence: TGTGCCAGTAGTCCCCGCGTTAGCGGGATAGGAGATACGCAGTATTTT. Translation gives CASSPRVSGIGDTQYF. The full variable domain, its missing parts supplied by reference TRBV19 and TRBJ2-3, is DGGITQSPKYLFRKEGQNVTLSCEQNLNHDAMYWYRQDPGQGLRLIYYSQIVNDFQKGDIAEGYSVSREKKESFPLTVTSAQKNPTAFYLCASSPRVSGIGDTQYFGPGTRLTVL.

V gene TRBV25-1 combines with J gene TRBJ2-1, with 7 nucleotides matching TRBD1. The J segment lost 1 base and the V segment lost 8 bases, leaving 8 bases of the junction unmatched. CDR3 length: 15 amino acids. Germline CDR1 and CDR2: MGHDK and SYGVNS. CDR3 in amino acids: CASHSLRGSYNEQFF. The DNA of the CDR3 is TGTGCCAGCCACTCCCTCAGGGGGTCCTACAATGAGCAGTTCTTC.

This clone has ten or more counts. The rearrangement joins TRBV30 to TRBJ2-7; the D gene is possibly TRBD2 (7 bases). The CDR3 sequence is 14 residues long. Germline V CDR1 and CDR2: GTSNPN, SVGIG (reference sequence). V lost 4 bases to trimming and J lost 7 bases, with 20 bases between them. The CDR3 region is CAWTQVGGPGEQYF. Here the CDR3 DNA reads TGTGCCTGGACACAGGTCGGGGGGCCAGGGGAGCAGTACTTC.

The DNA for the CDR3 is TGTGCCAGCAGCTTAACCCCGGGACTAGCGGGCACAGATACGCAGTATTTT. It is translated as CASSLTPGLAGTDTQYF. V usage is TRBV11-2 and J usage is TRBJ2-3, with 11 bases lining up with TRBD2. Trimming at V came to 2 bases and at J to 1 base, leaving 5 bases not matched to a gene. CDR1 is SGHAT, CDR2 FQNNGV, per germline. The CDR3 runs 17 residues.

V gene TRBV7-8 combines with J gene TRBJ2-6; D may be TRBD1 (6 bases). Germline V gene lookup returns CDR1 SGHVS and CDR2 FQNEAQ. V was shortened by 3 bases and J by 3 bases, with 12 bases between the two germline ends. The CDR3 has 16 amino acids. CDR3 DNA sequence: TGTGCCAGCAGCTTCAAACAGGGTATTGGGGCCAACGTCCTGACTTTC. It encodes CASSFKQGIGANVLTF.

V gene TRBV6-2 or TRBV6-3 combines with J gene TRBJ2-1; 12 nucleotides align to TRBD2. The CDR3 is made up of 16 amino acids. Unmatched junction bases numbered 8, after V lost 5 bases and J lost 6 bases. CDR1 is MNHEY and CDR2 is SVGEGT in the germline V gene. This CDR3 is CASSPPLTSGSNEQFF. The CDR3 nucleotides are TGTGCCAGCAGTCCCCCTCTGACTAGCGGGAGCAATGAGCAGTTCTTC.

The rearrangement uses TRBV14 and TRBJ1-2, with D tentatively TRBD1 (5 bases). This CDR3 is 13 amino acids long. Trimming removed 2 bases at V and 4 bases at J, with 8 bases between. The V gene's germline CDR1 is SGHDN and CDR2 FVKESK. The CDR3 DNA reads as TGTGCCAGCAGCCAACAGGGAGGCTATGGCTACACCTTC. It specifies CASSQQGGYGYTF. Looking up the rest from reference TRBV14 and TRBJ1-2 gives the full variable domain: EAGVTQFPSHSVIEKGQTVTLRCDPISGHDNLYWYRRVMGKEIKFLLHFVKESKQDESGMPNNRFLAERTGGTYSTLKVQPAELEDSGVYFCASSQQGGYGYTFGSGTRLTVV.

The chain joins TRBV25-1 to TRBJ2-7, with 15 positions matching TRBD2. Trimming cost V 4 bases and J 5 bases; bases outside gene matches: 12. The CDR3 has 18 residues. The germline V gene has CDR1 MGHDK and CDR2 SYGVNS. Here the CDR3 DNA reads TGTGCCAGCAGTGGGGGACTAGCGGGAGGAACATCTATCCACGAGCAGTACTTC. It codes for CASSGGLAGGTSIHEQYF.

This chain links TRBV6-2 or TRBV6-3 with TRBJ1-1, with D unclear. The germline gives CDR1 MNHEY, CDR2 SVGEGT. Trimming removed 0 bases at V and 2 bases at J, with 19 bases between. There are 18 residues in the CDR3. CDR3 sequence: CASSYSVTSGRFNTEAFF. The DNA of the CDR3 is TGTGCCAGCAGTTACTCGGTTACTAGCGGGAGGTTCAACACTGAAGCTTTCTTT.

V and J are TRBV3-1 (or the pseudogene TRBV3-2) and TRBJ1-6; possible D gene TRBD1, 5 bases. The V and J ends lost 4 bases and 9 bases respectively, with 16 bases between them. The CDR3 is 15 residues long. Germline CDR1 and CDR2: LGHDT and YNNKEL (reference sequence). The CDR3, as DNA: TGTGCCAGCAGCCCCTTTGCGGGGACGGGTTCACCCCTCCACTTT. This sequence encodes CASSPFAGTGSPLHF.

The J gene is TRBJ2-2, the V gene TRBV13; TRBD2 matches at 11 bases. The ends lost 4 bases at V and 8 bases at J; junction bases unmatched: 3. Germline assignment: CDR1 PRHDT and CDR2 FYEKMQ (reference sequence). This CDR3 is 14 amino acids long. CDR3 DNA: TGTGCCAGCAGCTCCGGGACTAGCGGAGGGGAGCTGTTTTTT. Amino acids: CASSSGTSGGELFF.

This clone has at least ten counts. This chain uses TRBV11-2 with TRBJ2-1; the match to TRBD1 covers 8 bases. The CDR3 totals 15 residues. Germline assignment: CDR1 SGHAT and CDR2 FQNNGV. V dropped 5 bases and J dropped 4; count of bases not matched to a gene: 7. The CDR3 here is CASSPRQGSYNEQFF. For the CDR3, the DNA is TGTGCCAGCAGCCCCAGACAGGGGAGTTACAATGAGCAGTTCTTC. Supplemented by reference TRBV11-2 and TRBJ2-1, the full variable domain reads EAGVAQSPRYKIIEKRQSVAFWCNPISGHATLYWYQQILGQGPKLLIQFQNNGVVDDSQLPKDRFSAERLKGVDSTLKIQPAKLEDSAVYLCASSPRQGSYNEQFFGPGTRLTVL.

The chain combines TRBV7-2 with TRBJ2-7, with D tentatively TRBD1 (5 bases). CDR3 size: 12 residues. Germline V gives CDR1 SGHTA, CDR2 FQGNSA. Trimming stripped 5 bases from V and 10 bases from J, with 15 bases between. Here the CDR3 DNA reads TGTGCCAGCAGCCTAGAAAAGGGGTTTCAGTACTTC. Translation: CASSLEKGFQYF.

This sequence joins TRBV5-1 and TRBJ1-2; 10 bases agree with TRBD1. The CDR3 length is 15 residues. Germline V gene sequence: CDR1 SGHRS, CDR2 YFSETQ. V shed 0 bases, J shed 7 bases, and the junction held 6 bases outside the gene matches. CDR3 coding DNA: TGCGCCAGCAGCTTGGAATGGGACAGGGGTGCTGGCTACACCTTC. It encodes CASSLEWDRGAGYTF.

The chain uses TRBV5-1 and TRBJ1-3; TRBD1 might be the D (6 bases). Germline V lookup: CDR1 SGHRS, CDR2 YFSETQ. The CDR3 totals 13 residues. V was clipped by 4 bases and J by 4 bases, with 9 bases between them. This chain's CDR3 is CASSPDRGNTIYF. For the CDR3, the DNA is TGCGCCAGCAGCCCGGACAGAGGAAACACCATATATTTT.

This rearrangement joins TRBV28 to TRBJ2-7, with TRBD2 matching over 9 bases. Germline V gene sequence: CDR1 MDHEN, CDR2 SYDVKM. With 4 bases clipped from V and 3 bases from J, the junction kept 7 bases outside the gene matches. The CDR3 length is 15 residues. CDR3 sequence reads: CASSSSGTSYYEQYF. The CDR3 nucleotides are TGTGCCAGCAGTTCAAGCGGGACTAGCTACTACGAGCAGTACTTC. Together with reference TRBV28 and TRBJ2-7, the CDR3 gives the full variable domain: DVKVTQSSRYLVKRTGEKVFLECVQDMDHENMFWYRQDPGLGLRLIYFSYDVKMKEKGDIPEGYSVSREKKERFSLILESASTNQTSMYLCASSSSGTSYYEQYFGPGTRLTVT.

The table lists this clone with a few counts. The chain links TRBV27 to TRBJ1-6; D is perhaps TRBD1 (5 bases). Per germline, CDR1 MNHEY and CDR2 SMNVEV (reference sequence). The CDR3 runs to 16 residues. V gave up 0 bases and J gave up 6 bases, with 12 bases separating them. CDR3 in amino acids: CASSLSSGTGNSPLHF. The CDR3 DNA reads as TGTGCCAGCAGTTTATCGAGCGGGACGGGTAATTCACCCCTCCACTTT.

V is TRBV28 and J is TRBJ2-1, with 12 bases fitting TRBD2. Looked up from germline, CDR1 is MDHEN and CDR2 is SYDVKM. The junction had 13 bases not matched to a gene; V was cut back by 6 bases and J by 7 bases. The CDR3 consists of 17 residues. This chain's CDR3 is CASRVSSGRGPGNEQFF. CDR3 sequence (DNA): TGTGCCAGCAGGGTATCTAGCGGGAGGGGCCCCGGAAATGAGCAGTTCTTC.

The CDR3 region has the DNA TGTGCCAGCAGTTTCCCCTCCGGTCGGTCTGAAGCTTTCTTT. This gives the protein CASSFPSGRSEAFF. The rearrangement uses TRBV28 and TRBJ1-1; D gene unclear. Per the germline V gene, CDR1 is MDHEN and CDR2 is SYDVKM. Trimming removed 3 bases at V and 6 bases at J, with 14 bases between. This CDR3 is 14 amino acids long.

The DNA for the CDR3 is TGTGCCAGCAGCCGGGACAGGGGGATCGTCGGCGAAGCTTTCTTT. Its translation is CASSRDRGIVGEAFF. This chain uses TRBV6-5 with TRBJ1-1; 11 bases align to TRBD1. V was pared by 6 bases and J by 8 bases, with 11 bases of the junction left unmatched. This CDR3 has 15 amino acids. CDR1 is MNHEY, CDR2 SVGAGI, per germline.

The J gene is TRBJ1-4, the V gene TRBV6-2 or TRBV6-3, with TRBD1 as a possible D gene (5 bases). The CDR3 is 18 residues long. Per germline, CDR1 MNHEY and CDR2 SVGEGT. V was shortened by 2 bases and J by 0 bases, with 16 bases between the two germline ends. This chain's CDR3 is CASSYQTGGSATNEKLFF. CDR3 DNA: TGTGCCAGCAGTTACCAGACGGGGGGGAGCGCAACTAATGAAAAACTGTTTTTT.